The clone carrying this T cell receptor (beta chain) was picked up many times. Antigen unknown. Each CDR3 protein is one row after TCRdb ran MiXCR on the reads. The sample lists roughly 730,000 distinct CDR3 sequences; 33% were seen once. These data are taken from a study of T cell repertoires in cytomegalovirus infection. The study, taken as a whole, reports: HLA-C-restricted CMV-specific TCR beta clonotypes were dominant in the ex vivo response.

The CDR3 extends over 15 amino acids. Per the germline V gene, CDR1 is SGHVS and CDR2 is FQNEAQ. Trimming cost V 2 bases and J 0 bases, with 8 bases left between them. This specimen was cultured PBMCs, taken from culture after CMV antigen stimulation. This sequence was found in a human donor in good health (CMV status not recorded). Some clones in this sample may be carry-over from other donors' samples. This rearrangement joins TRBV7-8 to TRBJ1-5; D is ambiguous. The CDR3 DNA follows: TGTGCCAGCAGCTTATGGGGTAATAGCAATCAGCCCCAGCATTTT. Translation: CASSLWGNSNQPQHF.